Following are 22 T cell receptor beta chains from one sample sequenced in a study of sequential checkpoint blockade in melanoma. The data were produced by immunoSEQ multiplex PCR, yet TCRdb's version contains in-frame clones alone and is incomplete. Of some 22,000 clones in the sample, around 26% were seen once. The treatment: randomized to nivolumab then ipilimumab (arm A) or the reverse (arm B). Sample: tumor tissue (inferred from file names), taken from a patient given nivolumab and ipilimumab in sequence. The receptors were sampled from a human donor with melanoma.

V usage is TRBV19 and J usage is TRBJ1-5; a possible D gene is TRBD1 (6 bases). The CDR3 sequence is 16 residues long. V lost 5 bases and J 0 bases, leaving 14 bases between the germline ends. Germline assignment: CDR1 LNHDA and CDR2 SQIVND (reference sequence). CDR3 in DNA: TGTGCCAGTAGTGCCCAGGGGCCGAATAGCAATCAGCCCCAGCATTTT. Protein product: CASSAQGPNSNQPQHF.

This chain uses TRBV11-3 with TRBJ2-7; perhaps TRBD2 as D (5 bases). The CDR3 has 14 residues. Germline loops: CDR1 SGHNT, CDR2 YENEEA. Deletions cut 5 bases from V and 4 bases from J, with 15 bases between. The chain's CDR3 is CASSPEGTGYEQYF. The CDR3 nucleotides are TGTGCCAGCAGCCCTGAGGGCACGGGGTACGAGCAGTACTTC.

This clone was observed a few times. The genes are TRBV7-4 and TRBJ1-2; the D gene is possibly TRBD1 (5 bases). V was trimmed by 6 bases and J by 7 bases, leaving 21 bases between them. The CDR3 contains 15 residues. From germline, CDR1 is SGHVT and CDR2 SQSDAQ. CDR3 protein: CASSSTRGLDSGYTF. Written as DNA, the CDR3 is TGTGCCAGCAGTTCAACGAGGGGTCTGGACTCTGGCTACACCTTC.

This sequence joins TRBV19 and TRBJ2-2; tentatively, D is TRBD2 (5 bases). The germline V gene encodes CDR1 LNHDA and CDR2 SQIVND (reference sequence). The ends were cut back, 5 bases at V and 1 base at J, with 11 bases in the middle. This CDR3 spans 15 amino acids. The CDR3 here is CASSPVGVNTGELFF. DNA for the CDR3: TGTGCCAGTAGTCCGGTCGGGGTGAACACCGGGGAGCTGTTTTTT.

This clone was seen only a few times. The rearrangement links TRBV6-1 to TRBJ2-1; no firm D call. The CDR3 contains 14 residues. CDR1 is MNHNS, CDR2 SASEGT, per germline. V was clipped by 1 base and J by 4 bases, with 8 bases between them. CDR3 residues: CASSEDLLYNEQFF. Here the CDR3 DNA reads TGTGCCAGCAGTGAAGATCTTCTATACAATGAGCAGTTCTTC.

V is TRBV29-1 and J is TRBJ2-3; 9 nucleotides line up with TRBD2. In germline, CDR1 is SQVTM, CDR2 ANQGSEA. This CDR3 is 15 amino acids long. V gave up 4 bases and J gave up 5 bases; unmatched junction bases: 10. The chain's CDR3 is CSVVSLAGRGDTQYF. CDR3 sequence (DNA): TGCAGCGTTGTGAGTCTAGCGGGAAGGGGAGATACGCAGTATTTT.

The chain combines TRBV28 with TRBJ2-3; D remains ambiguous. Germline V gene data show CDR1 as MDHEN and CDR2 as SYDVKM. There are 12 residues in the CDR3. Trimming removed 3 bases at V and 7 bases at J, with 8 bases between. CDR3 region: CASSFIRYTQYF. In nucleotides, the CDR3 is TGTGCCAGCAGTTTCATACGCTATACGCAGTATTTT.

The chain uses TRBV11-3 and TRBJ2-2; no reliable D call. V lost 4 bases and J lost 6, with 12 bases in between. The CDR3 runs 14 residues. CDR1 is SGHNT, CDR2 YENEEA, per germline. CDR3 loop: CASSSVLYAGELFF. The CDR3 bases are TGTGCCAGCAGCTCGGTCTTATATGCCGGGGAGCTGTTTTTT.

This clone was found many times. V usage is TRBV11-3 and J usage is TRBJ1-1; D not certain. Trimming left V 5 bases short and J 0 bases short, with 10 bases between. Germline CDR1 SGHNT, CDR2 YENEEA. This CDR3 region has 14 residues. DNA of the CDR3: TGTGCCAGCAGCCCCGGGTTGGTGAACACTGAAGCTTTCTTT. It yields the protein CASSPGLVNTEAFF.

The chain couples TRBV28 to TRBJ2-7; 10 bases map to TRBD1. CDR1 and CDR2 (germline): MDHEN, SYDVKM. With 10 bases clipped from V and 4 bases from J, the junction kept 7 bases outside the gene matches. This CDR3 comprises 13 residues. The CDR3 loop is CATLTGGDYEQYF. CDR3 coding DNA: TGTGCCACCTTGACAGGGGGCGATTACGAGCAGTACTTC.

This chain connects TRBV6-8 to TRBJ1-1; D gene unclear. Germline lookup yields CDR1 MNHGY and CDR2 SAAAGT. This CDR3 is built from 14 residues. The V and J ends lost 5 bases and 0 bases respectively, with 10 bases between them. CDR3 in amino acids: CASSPVLMNTEAFF. The CDR3 coding sequence is TGTGCCAGCAGTCCTGTTCTTATGAACACTGAAGCTTTCTTT.

This clone was observed many times. The chain joins TRBV11-3 to TRBJ1-1; 7 bases align to TRBD1. There are 14 residues in the CDR3. The germline CDR1 and CDR2 sequences are SGHNT and YENEEA. V shed 5 bases, J shed 1 base, and the junction held 4 bases outside the gene matches. The CDR3 nucleotides are TGTGCCAGCAGCCTACAGGGGAGGAACACTGAAGCTTTCTTT. Its translation is CASSLQGRNTEAFF.

In this sample, this clone turned up many times. CDR3 bases: TGTGCCAGCAGCTCATCAGGGGGGAACTATGGCTACACCTTC. This sequence encodes CASSSSGGNYGYTF. J is TRBJ1-2 and V is TRBV11-3, with 7 positions matching TRBD1. CDR1 and CDR2 (germline): SGHNT, YENEEA. V shed 4 bases, J shed 2 bases, and the junction held 4 bases outside the gene matches. This CDR3 has 14 amino acids.

This clone showed up many times. This chain connects TRBV6-8 to TRBJ2-7; D not resolved. The CDR3 runs 14 residues. Trimming pared 5 bases from V and 0 bases from J, leaving 11 bases between. Germline V gene lookup returns CDR1 MNHGY and CDR2 SAAAGT. CDR3 nucleotides: TGTGCCAGCAGTGCTCATCCTAGCTCCTACGAGCAGTACTTC. It yields the protein CASSAHPSSYEQYF.

This rearrangement joins TRBV18 to TRBJ1-1, with 7 positions matching TRBD1. J gave up 5 bases and V 8 bases, and 17 bases lay outside the gene matches. Per germline, CDR1 KGHSH and CDR2 LQKENI. The CDR3 sequence is 16 residues long. CDR3 in amino acids: CASTTNRQGLGTEAFF. CDR3 nucleotide sequence: TGTGCCAGCACAACCAACCGACAGGGCCTGGGGACTGAAGCTTTCTTT. Full variable domain (outside the CDR3, taken from reference TRBV18 and TRBJ1-1): NAGVMQNPRHLVRRRGQEARLRCSPMKGHSHVYWYRQLPEEGLKFMVYLQKENIIDESGMPKERFSAEFPKEGPSILRIQQVVRGDSAAYFCASTTNRQGLGTEAFFGQGTRLTVV.

The chain couples TRBV14 to TRBJ2-6; D gene uncertain. Trimming stripped 6 bases from V and 4 bases from J, with 7 bases between. Germline values: CDR1 SGHDN, CDR2 FVKESK. This CDR3 region has 13 residues. Written as DNA, the CDR3 is TGTGCCAGCAGGGCTCTCGGGGCCAACGTCCTGACTTTC. It is translated as CASRALGANVLTF.

The chain links TRBV28 to TRBJ2-7, with 9 bases identical to TRBD2. Germline V gene sequence: CDR1 MDHEN, CDR2 SYDVKM. The CDR3 totals 17 residues. J lost 2 bases, V lost 5 bases, and 13 bases had no gene match. For the CDR3, the DNA is TGTGCCAGCAGTACCGGCCCCGGGACTAGCAGGGCCTACGAGCAGTACTTC. Encoded protein: CASSTGPGTSRAYEQYF.

This clone was seen only a few times. The chain recombines TRBV19 with TRBJ2-7; 9 bases agree with TRBD1. Germline CDR1 reads LNHDA; CDR2 reads SQIVND (reference sequence). The V segment lost 3 bases and the J segment 2 bases; nucleotides outside the gene matches: 5. This CDR3 comprises 15 residues. The CDR3 DNA reads as TGTGCCAGTAGTATGGGGACAGGGTCAACCTACGAGCAGTACTTC. It yields the protein CASSMGTGSTYEQYF.

For the CDR3, the DNA is TGTGCCAGCTCACCTTCTCCGGGACAGGGCAGGGGGACCCAGTACTTC. Protein sequence: CASSPSPGQGRGTQYF. The chain combines TRBV18 with TRBJ2-5; 9 positions match TRBD1. The germline gives CDR1 KGHSH, CDR2 LQKENI. CDR3 length: 16 residues. With 3 bases clipped from V and 7 bases from J, the junction kept 12 bases outside the gene matches.

This sequence joins TRBV18 and TRBJ1-1; perhaps TRBD1 as D (6 bases). V dropped 1 base and J dropped 3 bases, with 12 bases sitting between them. The CDR3 spans 15 residues. Germline CDR1 and CDR2: KGHSH and LQKENI. CDR3 sequence reads: CASSPQGGSDTEAFF. CDR3 DNA: TGTGCCAGCTCACCACAGGGGGGCAGCGACACTGAAGCTTTCTTT. Drawing the rest from reference TRBV18 and TRBJ1-1, the complete variable domain is NAGVMQNPRHLVRRRGQEARLRCSPMKGHSHVYWYRQLPEEGLKFMVYLQKENIIDESGMPKERFSAEFPKEGPSILRIQQVVRGDSAAYFCASSPQGGSDTEAFFGQGTRLTVV.

The chain has TRBV6-7 and TRBJ2-1; D gene unclear. TRBV6-7 is placed among ORFs of uncertain function. There are 11 residues in the CDR3. Trimming left V 7 bases short and J 7 bases short, with 8 bases between. CDR3: CASTWGNEQFF. The CDR3 DNA follows: TGTGCCAGCACTTGGGGAAATGAGCAGTTCTTC.

The rearrangement joins TRBV28 to TRBJ1-2, with no clear D. This CDR3 region has 12 residues. The germline CDR1 and CDR2 sequences are MDHEN and SYDVKM. The V gene lost 6 bases and the J gene lost 4 bases, with 9 bases spanning the gap. The CDR3 loop reads CASRPTGYGYTF. The DNA for the CDR3 is TGTGCCAGCAGACCGACCGGCTATGGCTACACCTTC.